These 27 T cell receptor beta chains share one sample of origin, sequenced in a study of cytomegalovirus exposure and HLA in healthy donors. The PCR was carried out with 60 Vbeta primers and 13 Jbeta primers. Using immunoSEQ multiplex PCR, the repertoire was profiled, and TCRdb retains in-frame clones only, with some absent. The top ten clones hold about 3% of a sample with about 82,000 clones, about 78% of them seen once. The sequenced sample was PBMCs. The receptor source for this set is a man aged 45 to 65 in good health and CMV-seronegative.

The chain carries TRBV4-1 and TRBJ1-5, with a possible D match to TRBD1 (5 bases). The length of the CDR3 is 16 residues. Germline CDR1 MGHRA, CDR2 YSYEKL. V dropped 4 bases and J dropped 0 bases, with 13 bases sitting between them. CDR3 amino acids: CASSLGHINSNQPQHF. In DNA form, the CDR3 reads TGCGCCAGCAGCCTCGGACACATCAATAGCAATCAGCCCCAGCATTTT.

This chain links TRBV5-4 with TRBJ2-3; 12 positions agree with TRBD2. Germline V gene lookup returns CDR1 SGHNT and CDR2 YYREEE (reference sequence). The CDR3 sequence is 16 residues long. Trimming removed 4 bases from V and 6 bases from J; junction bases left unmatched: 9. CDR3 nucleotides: TGTGCCAGCAGCAAAAACCTAGCGGGGGGGCCTGATACGCAGTATTTT. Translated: CASSKNLAGGPDTQYF.

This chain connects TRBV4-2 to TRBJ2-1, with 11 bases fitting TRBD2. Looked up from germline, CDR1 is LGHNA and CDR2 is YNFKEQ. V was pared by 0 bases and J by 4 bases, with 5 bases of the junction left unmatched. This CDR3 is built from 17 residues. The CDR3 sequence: CASSQEGASGGYNEQFF. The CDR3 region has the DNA TGTGCCAGCAGCCAAGAAGGGGCTAGCGGGGGGTACAATGAGCAGTTCTTC.

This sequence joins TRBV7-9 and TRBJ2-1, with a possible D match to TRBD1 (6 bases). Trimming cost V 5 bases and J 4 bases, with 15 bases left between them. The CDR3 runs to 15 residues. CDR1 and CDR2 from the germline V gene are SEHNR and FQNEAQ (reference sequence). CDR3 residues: CASSQRLGQYNEQFF. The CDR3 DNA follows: TGTGCCAGCAGCCAAAGGCTAGGACAGTACAATGAGCAGTTCTTC. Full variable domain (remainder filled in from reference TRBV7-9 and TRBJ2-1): DTGVSQNPRHKITKRGQNVTFRCDPISEHNRLYWYRQTLGQGPEFLTYFQNEAQLEKSRLLSDRFSAERPKGSFSTLEIQRTEQGDSAMYLCASSQRLGQYNEQFFGPGTRLTVL.

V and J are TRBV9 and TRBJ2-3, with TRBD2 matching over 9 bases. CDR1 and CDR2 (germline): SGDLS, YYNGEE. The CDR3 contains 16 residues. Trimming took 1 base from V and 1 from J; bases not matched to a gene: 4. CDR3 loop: CASSVFERGGTDTQYF. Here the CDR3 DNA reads TGTGCCAGCAGCGTATTTGAGCGGGGGGGCACAGATACGCAGTATTTT.

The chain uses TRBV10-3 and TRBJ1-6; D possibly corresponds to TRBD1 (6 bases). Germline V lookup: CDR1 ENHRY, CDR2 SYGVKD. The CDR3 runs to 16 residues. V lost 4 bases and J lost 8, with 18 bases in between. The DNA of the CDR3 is TGTGCCATCAGTGTAAACGGACAGACCGCGGATTCACCCCTCCACTTT. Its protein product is CAISVNGQTADSPLHF.

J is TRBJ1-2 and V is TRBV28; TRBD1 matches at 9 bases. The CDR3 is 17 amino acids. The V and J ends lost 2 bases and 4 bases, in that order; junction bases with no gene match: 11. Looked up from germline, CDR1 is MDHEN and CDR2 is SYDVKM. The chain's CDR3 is CASSLAGGTGYRYGYTF. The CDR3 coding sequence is TGTGCCAGCAGTTTAGCTGGTGGGACAGGGTATCGCTATGGCTACACCTTC.

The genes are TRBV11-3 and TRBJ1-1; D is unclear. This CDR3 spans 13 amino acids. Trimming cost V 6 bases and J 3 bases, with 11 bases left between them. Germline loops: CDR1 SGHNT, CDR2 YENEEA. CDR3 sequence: CASSYSADTEAFF. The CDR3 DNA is TGTGCCAGCAGTTACAGTGCTGACACTGAAGCTTTCTTT. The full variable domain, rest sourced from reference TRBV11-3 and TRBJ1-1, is EAGVVQSPRYKIIEKKQPVAFWCNPISGHNTLYWYLQNLGQGPELLIRYENEEAVDDSQLPKDRFSAERLKGVDSTLKIQPAELGDSAVYLCASSYSADTEAFFGQGTRLTVV.

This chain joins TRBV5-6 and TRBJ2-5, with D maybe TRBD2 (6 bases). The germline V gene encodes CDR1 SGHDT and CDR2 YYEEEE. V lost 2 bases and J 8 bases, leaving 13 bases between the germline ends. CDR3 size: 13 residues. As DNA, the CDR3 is TGTGCCAGCAGCTTCGGGTCCGGGGGAACCCAGTACTTC. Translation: CASSFGSGGTQYF.

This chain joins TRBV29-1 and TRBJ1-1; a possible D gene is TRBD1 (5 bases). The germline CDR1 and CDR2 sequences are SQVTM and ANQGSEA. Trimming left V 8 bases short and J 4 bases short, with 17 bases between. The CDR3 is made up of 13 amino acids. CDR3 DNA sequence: TGCAGCATTCAAGTCCCGGGGGGCACTGAAGCTTTCTTT. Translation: CSIQVPGGTEAFF.

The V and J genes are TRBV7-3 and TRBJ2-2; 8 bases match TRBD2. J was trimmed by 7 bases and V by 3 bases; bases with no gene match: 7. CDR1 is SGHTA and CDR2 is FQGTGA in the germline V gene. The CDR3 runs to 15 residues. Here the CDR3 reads CASSFRGGTSGELFF. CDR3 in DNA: TGTGCCAGCAGCTTCCGGGGGGGGACGAGCGGGGAGCTGTTTTTT. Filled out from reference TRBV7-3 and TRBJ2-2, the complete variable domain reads GAGVSQTPSNKVTEKGKYVELRCDPISGHTALYWYRQSLGQGPEFLIYFQGTGAADDSGLPNDRFFAVRPEGSVSTLKIQRTERGDSAVYLCASSFRGGTSGELFFGEGSRLTVL.

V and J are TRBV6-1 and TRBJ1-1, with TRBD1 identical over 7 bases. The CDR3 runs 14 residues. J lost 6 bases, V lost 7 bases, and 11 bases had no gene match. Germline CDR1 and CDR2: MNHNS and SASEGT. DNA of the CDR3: TGTGCCAGCATATTACACAGGGGAGCCGCTGAAGCTTTCTTT. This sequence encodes CASILHRGAAEAFF.

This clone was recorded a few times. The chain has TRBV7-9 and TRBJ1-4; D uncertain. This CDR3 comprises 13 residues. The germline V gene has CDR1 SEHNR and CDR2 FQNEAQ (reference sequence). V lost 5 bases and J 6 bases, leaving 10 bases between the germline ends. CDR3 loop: CASSPWQDEKLFF. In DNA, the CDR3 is TGTGCCAGCAGCCCCTGGCAAGATGAAAAACTGTTTTTT.

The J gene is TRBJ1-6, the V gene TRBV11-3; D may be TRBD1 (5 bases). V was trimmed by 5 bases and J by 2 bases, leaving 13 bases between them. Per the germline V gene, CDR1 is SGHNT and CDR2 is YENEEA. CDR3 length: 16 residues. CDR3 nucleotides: TGTGCCAGCAGCGATGCACAGGTGGCCTATAATTCACCCCTCCACTTT. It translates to CASSDAQVAYNSPLHF.

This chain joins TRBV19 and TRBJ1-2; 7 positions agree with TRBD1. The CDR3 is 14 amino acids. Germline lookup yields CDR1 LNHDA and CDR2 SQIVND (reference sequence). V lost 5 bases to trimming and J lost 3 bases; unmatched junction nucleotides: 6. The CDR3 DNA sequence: TGTGCCAGTAGTGTCGGGACAGTTTACTATGGCTACACCTTC. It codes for CASSVGTVYYGYTF.

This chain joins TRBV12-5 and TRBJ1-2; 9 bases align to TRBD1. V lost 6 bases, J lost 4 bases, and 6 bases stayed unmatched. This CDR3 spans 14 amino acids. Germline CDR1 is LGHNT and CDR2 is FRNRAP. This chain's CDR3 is CASGLQGALYGYTF. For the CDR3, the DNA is TGTGCTAGTGGCCTACAGGGGGCCCTCTATGGCTACACCTTC.

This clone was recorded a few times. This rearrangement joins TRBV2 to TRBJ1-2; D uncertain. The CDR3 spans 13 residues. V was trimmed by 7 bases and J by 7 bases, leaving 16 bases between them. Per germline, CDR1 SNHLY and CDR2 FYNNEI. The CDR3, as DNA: TGTGCCAGCAACGGAGACGGTCGGGGTGGCTACACCTTC. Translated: CASNGDGRGGYTF.

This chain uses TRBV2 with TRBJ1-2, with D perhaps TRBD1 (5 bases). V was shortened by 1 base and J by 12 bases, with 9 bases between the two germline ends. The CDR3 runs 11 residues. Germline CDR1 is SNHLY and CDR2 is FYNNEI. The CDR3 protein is CASSEVREHTF. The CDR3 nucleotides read TGTGCCAGCAGTGAAGTCAGGGAACACACCTTC.

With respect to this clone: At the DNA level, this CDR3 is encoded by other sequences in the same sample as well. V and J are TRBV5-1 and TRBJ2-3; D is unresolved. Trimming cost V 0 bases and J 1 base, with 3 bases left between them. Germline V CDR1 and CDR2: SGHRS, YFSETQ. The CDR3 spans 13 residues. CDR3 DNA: TGCGCCAGCAGCTTGGCGGGCACAGATACGCAGTATTTT. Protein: CASSLAGTDTQYF.

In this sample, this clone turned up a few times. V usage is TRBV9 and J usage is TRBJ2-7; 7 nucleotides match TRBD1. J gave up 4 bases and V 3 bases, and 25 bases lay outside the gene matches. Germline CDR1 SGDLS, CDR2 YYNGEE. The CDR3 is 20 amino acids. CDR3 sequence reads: CASSARRDRQRVRSPYEQYF. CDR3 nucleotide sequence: TGTGCCAGCAGCGCCCGTCGGGACAGACAAAGAGTGAGGAGCCCTTACGAGCAGTACTTC.

This CDR3 reads CASSSPPDTQYF. In DNA form, the CDR3 reads TGTGCCAGCAGTTCCCCTCCAGATACGCAGTATTTT. The rearrangement joins TRBV27 to TRBJ2-3; no clear D. This CDR3 is 12 amino acids long. V dropped 4 bases and J dropped 4 bases, with 6 bases sitting between them. Per the germline V gene, CDR1 is MNHEY and CDR2 is SMNVEV (reference sequence).

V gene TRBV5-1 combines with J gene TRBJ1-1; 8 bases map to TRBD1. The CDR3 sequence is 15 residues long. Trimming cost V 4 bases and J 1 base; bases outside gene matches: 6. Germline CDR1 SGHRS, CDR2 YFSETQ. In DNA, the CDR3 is TGCGCCAGCAGCAGCGGACAGGGACGGAACACTGAAGCTTTCTTT. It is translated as CASSSGQGRNTEAFF.

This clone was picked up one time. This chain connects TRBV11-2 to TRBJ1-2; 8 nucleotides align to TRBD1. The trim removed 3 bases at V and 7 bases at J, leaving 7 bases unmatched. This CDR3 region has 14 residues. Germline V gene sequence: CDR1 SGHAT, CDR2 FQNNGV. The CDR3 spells CASSFSQGAGGYTF. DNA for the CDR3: TGTGCCAGCAGCTTCAGTCAGGGGGCGGGTGGCTACACCTTC.

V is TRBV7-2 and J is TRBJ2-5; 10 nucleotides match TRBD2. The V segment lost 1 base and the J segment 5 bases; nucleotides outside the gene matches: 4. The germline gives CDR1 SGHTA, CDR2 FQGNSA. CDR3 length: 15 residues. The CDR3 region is CASSLELAGRETQYF. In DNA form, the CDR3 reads TGTGCCAGCAGCTTAGAACTAGCGGGGAGGGAGACCCAGTACTTC.

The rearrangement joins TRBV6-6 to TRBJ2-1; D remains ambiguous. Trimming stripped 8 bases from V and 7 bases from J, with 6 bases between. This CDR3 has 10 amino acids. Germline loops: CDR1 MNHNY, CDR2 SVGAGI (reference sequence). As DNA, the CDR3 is TGTGCCAGCGGCCTTAATGAGCAGTTCTTC. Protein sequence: CASGLNEQFF.

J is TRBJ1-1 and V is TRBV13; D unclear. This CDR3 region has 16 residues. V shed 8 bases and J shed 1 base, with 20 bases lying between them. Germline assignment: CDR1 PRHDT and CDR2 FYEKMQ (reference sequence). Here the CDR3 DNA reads TGTGCCAGCCGCCCCCCCCCTACCGAGAAGAACACTGAAGCTTTCTTT. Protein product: CASRPPPTEKNTEAFF.

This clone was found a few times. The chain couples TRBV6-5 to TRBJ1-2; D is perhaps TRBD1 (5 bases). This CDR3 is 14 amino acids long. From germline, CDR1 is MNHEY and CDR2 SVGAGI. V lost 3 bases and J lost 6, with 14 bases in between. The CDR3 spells CASSYRQSTDGYTF. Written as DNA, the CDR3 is TGTGCCAGCAGTTATCGACAGAGCACGGATGGCTACACCTTC.